A single sample gave rise to the 5 T cell receptor beta chains below, sequenced in a study of T cells in Graves' hyperthyroidism and ophthalmopathy. It was RNA transcripts that yielded the amplified TCR beta CDR3 regions. HTBI primers were employed in a first-round RT-PCR of the TCR CDR3. From the multiplex PCR reads, TCRdb called clonotypes with MiXCR, one entry per CDR3 protein. The repertoire has 450,000 to 600,000 distinct CDR3 sequences, approximately 20% of them found once; the top ten carry roughly 47%. The source material was blood. The source of these receptors is a man aged 40-49 years with Graves' ophthalmopathy.

This clonotype occurred once. This chain links TRBV25-1 with TRBJ1-5, with no clear D. Per germline, CDR1 MGHDK and CDR2 SYGVNS. Deletions cut 2 bases from V and 7 bases from J, with 6 bases between. This CDR3 is built from 12 residues. CDR3 DNA: TGTGCCAGCAGTGAACGAGAGCAGCCCCAGCATTTT. Residues: CASSEREQPQHF.

This clonotype was seen many times. The V gene is TRBV3-1, the J gene TRBJ2-1; no firm D call. In germline, CDR1 is LGHDT, CDR2 YNNKEL (reference sequence). There are 14 residues in the CDR3. Trimming removed 0 bases at V and 5 bases at J, with 8 bases between. The CDR3 nucleotides are TGTGCCAGCAGCCAAGATGGCGCCCACAATGAGCAGTTCTTC. It is translated as CASSQDGAHNEQFF.

This clonotype was seen ten or more times. This chain joins TRBV7-8 and TRBJ2-7; 8 nucleotides agree with TRBD2. The CDR3 consists of 12 residues. The germline CDR1 and CDR2 sequences are SGHVS and FQNEAQ. After removal of 10 bases from V and 7 bases from J, the junction contained 9 bases not matched to a gene. The CDR3 sequence: CANSVPGGEQYF. DNA of the CDR3: TGTGCCAACTCGGTCCCGGGGGGGGAGCAGTACTTC.

The rearrangement joins TRBV7-8 to TRBJ2-2, with D unclear. The CDR3 sequence is 12 residues long. Trimming took off 6 bases at V and 6 bases at J, with 8 bases between the two ends. Per germline, CDR1 SGHVS and CDR2 FQNEAQ. DNA for the CDR3: TGTGCCAGCAGTTCCCTCCCCGGGGAGCTGTTTTTT. It specifies CASSSLPGELFF.

With regard to this clonotype: A much more abundant neighbour one base away suggests this may be a read error. Likely a read error: the CDR3 ends without its conserved phenylalanine or tryptophan. The rearrangement links TRBV7-3 to TRBJ2-3, with TRBD1 matching 8 bases. This CDR3 spans 17 amino acids. V lost 4 bases, J lost 0 bases, and 9 bases stayed unmatched. Germline lookup yields CDR1 SGHTA and CDR2 FQGTGA. This CDR3 is CASSSGQGRISTDTQYL. The CDR3 nucleotides read TGTGCCAGCAGCTCCGGACAGGGCAGAATTAGCACAGATACGCAGTATCTT.